The rows below give T cell receptor beta chains drawn from one sample of a study of blood T cell repertoires in COVID-19. TCRdb keeps only in-frame clones here, not all; method: immunoSEQ multiplex PCR. The sample carries about 270,000 clones, 80% to 90% recorded once. Sequencing was performed on PBMCs or T cells enriched from blood (not recorded which). The receptor set was obtained from a woman between 18 and 29 years old who had recovered from COVID-19. The CDR3 runs from the conserved cysteine through the conserved F or W. A D gene is named only where the DNA matches it firmly. Clone size is shown for a subset of rows, as once, few, many or a class of expanded clone.

-,TRBV9,TRBJ1-2,-,CASSPGGAGYTF,TGTGCCAGCAGCCCGGGGGGGGCTGGCTACACCTTC
-,TRBV3-1/TRBV3-2,TRBJ1-2,few,CASSQAVDRNPYGYTF,TGTGCCAGCAGCCAAGCCGTAGACAGGAACCCCTATGGCTACACCTTC
-,TRBV7-2,TRBJ1-1,-,CASSSGLLNTEAFF,TGTGCCAGCAGTTCGGGACTCCTGAACACTGAAGCTTTCTTT
TRBD1,TRBV6-5,TRBJ2-7,-,CATGGTGGSYEQYF,TGTGCCACGGGGGGGACAGGGGGATCCTACGAGCAGTACTTC
TRBD2,TRBV10-3,TRBJ2-7,-,CAIRQGLAVTYEQYF,TGTGCCATCAGGCAGGGACTAGCGGTAACCTACGAGCAGTACTTC
-,TRBV28,TRBJ1-5,-,CASSIRQVKGNQPQHF,TGTGCCAGCAGTATACGACAGGTCAAGGGCAATCAGCCCCAGCATTTT
TRBD1,TRBV30,TRBJ1-2,-,CAWTAPGGVSYTF,TGTGCCTGGACCGCCCCAGGGGGCGTTAGCTACACCTTC
TRBD2,TRBV5-1,TRBJ2-2,once,CASSVAGGNTGELFF,TGCGCCAGCAGCGTAGCGGGGGGAAACACCGGGGAGCTGTTTTTT
-,TRBV28,TRBJ1-5,-,CASSLRNQPQHF,TGTGCCAGCAGTCTTCGTAATCAGCCCCAGCATTTT
TRBD1,TRBV3-1/TRBV3-2,TRBJ1-1,-,CASSQGTVTEAFF,TGTGCCAGCAGCCAGGGGACAGTCACTGAAGCTTTCTTT
TRBD2,TRBV9,TRBJ2-5,-,CASSVDGTRARETQYF,TGTGCCAGCAGCGTAGACGGGACTAGGGCCCGCGAGACCCAGTACTTC
TRBD1,TRBV19,TRBJ2-7,-,CASSTLATGNYEQYF,TGTGCCAGTAGTACCCTTGCGACAGGGAACTACGAGCAGTACTTC
TRBD1,TRBV9,TRBJ2-2,-,CASSVMGQGAGELFF,TGTGCCAGCAGCGTGATGGGACAGGGGGCCGGGGAGCTGTTTTTT
-,TRBV7-9,TRBJ2-2,-,CASSLSQGFTGELFF,TGTGCCAGCAGCTTATCCCAGGGATTCACCGGGGAGCTGTTTTTT
TRBD1,TRBV2,TRBJ2-2,-,CASSLRDRAGELFF,TGTGCCAGCAGTCTCCGGGACAGGGCTGGGGAGCTGTTTTTT
TRBD2,TRBV6-5,TRBJ2-3,-,CASSMGLATDTQYF,TGTGCCAGCTCTATGGGACTAGCCACAGATACGCAGTATTTT
-,TRBV5-6,TRBJ1-1,-,CASSFSGNTEAFF,TGTGCCAGCAGCTTTTCGGGGAACACTGAAGCTTTCTTT
-,TRBV27,TRBJ2-7,once,CASSSSGTTLSTYEQYF,TGTGCCAGCAGTTCCTCCGGGACAACCTTATCCACCTACGAGCAGTACTTC
-,TRBV7-3,TRBJ2-1,-,CASSFGQGGNEQFF,TGTGCCAGCAGCTTTGGGCAGGGAGGCAATGAGCAGTTCTTC
-,TRBV7-3,TRBJ2-2,-,CASSPAGDTGELFF,TGTGCCAGCAGCCCGGCCGGAGACACCGGGGAGCTGTTTTTT
TRBD1,TRBV2,TRBJ1-4,-,CAGAGQDNEKLFF,TGTGCCGGGGCGGGACAGGATAATGAAAAACTGTTTTTT
TRBD1,TRBV28,TRBJ2-7,-,CASSVTGASSYEQYF,TGTGCCAGCAGTGTAACAGGGGCAAGCTCCTACGAGCAGTACTTC
-,TRBV10-3,TRBJ1-1,-,CAISVRGMGTEAFF,TGTGCCATCAGTGTCCGGGGTATGGGCACTGAAGCTTTCTTT
TRBD1,TRBV15,TRBJ2-7,-,CATSGGQETYEQYF,TGTGCCACCAGCGGGGGACAGGAGACATACGAGCAGTACTTC
-,TRBV3-1/TRBV3-2,TRBJ1-5,-,CASSQASSNQPQHF,TGTGCCAGCAGCCAAGCCAGTTCTAATCAGCCCCAGCATTTT
TRBD1,TRBV10-1,TRBJ2-7,-,CASSRTGGEGYEQYF,TGCGCCAGCAGCCGAACAGGGGGTGAGGGCTACGAGCAGTACTTC
TRBD2,TRBV13,TRBJ2-7,-,CASERGDSYEQYF,TGTGCCAGCGAGCGGGGGGACTCCTACGAGCAGTACTTC
-,TRBV10-1,TRBJ1-2,-,CASSDTQNYGYTF,TGCGCCAGCAGTGACACACAGAACTATGGCTACACCTTC
TRBD1,TRBV18,TRBJ1-1,-,CASSEGANTEAFF,TGTGCCAGCTCCGAGGGGGCGAACACTGAAGCTTTCTTT
-,TRBV7-9,TRBJ2-7,once,CASSLVGSEQYF,TGTGCCAGCAGCTTAGTCGGGAGCGAGCAGTACTTC
TRBD1,TRBV2,TRBJ2-7,-,CASSGTGDYEQYF,TGTGCCAGCAGCGGGACAGGGGATTACGAGCAGTACTTC
-,TRBV27,TRBJ1-2,-,CASSSSRTVGLRAGYTF,TGTGCCAGCAGTTCCTCGCGGACAGTGGGGCTGCGAGCTGGCTACACCTTC
-,TRBV9,TRBJ1-6,-,CASSVNPNLDSPLHF,TGTGCCAGCAGCGTAAACCCTAACTTAGATTCACCCCTCCACTTT
-,TRBV13,TRBJ1-2,-,CASSLELPTQDRWGYTF,TGTGCCAGCAGCTTAGAACTCCCTACCCAGGACAGATGGGGCTACACCTTC
TRBD1,TRBV7-9,TRBJ1-2,-,CASKQGPPDYGYTF,TGTGCCAGCAAACAGGGGCCGCCCGACTATGGCTACACCTTC
-,TRBV7-9,TRBJ1-2,-,CASSLLDSLYGYTF,TGTGCCAGCAGCTTACTAGACAGCCTCTATGGCTACACCTTC
-,TRBV4-2,TRBJ2-2,-,CASSQDGPNTGELFF,TGTGCCAGCAGCCAAGATGGGCCGAACACCGGGGAGCTGTTTTTT
-,TRBV7-2,TRBJ1-2,-,CASSFWRRRSGYTF,TGTGCCAGCAGCTTTTGGCGCAGGAGGAGTGGCTACACCTTC
-,TRBV12-3/TRBV12-4,TRBJ1-5,-,CASGGFDNQPQHF,TGTGCCAGCGGAGGGTTTGACAATCAGCCCCAGCATTTT
TRBD1,TRBV6-2/TRBV6-3,TRBJ2-7,-,CASSSILGTGVQDSYEQYF,TGTGCCAGCAGTTCGATACTTGGGACAGGGGTCCAGGACTCCTACGAGCAGTACTTC
TRBD2,TRBV7-8,TRBJ2-3,-,CASSFPAQAGGPPDTQYF,TGTGCCAGCAGCTTTCCGGCCCAAGCGGGGGGGCCCCCAGATACGCAGTATTTT
-,TRBV3-1/TRBV3-2,TRBJ2-1,-,CASGGRADSYNEQFF,TGTGCCAGCGGCGGGAGAGCGGACAGTTACAATGAGCAGTTCTTC